A single sample is the source of the 7 T cell receptor beta chains below, sequenced in a study of blood T cells in healthy people across ages. A second PCR of roughly 6 to 12 cycles used a sample-barcoded 5' primer and a J-beta primer mix. TCRdb processed the 5' RACE reads anew with MiXCR; each CDR3 protein has one entry. This table has just under 550,000 distinct CDR3 sequences, 24% appearing once. The same data also went into a second study, on T cells of mothers and their children.

Sequenced: blood. These receptors were collected from a boy younger than 18 in good health.

The J gene is TRBJ2-7, the V gene TRBV5-5; a possible D gene is TRBD1 (5 bases). Looked up from germline, CDR1 is SGHKS and CDR2 is YYEKEE (reference sequence). V lost 4 bases, J lost 2 bases, and 13 bases lay in between. CDR3 size: 14 residues. The CDR3 bases are TGTGCCAGCAGCCTTCGACTGACAGCCTACGAGCAGTACTTC. This codes for CASSLRLTAYEQYF.

The chain couples TRBV18 to TRBJ1-4; D unclear. Germline lookup yields CDR1 KGHSH and CDR2 LQKENI. V was clipped by 2 bases and J by 8 bases, with 9 bases between them. This CDR3 spans 13 amino acids. Here the CDR3 reads CASSPSGGEKLFF. The CDR3 nucleotides read TGTGCCAGCTCACCAAGCGGAGGGGAAAAACTGTTTTTT.

This clonotype has just a few counts. V usage is TRBV7-9 and J usage is TRBJ2-5, with 9 bases fitting TRBD1. Judging by the DNA end, TRBJ2-7 fits better; the J call may be wrong. The V gene's germline CDR1 is SEHNR and CDR2 FQNEAQ (reference sequence). The CDR3 is made up of 15 amino acids. CDR3 nucleotide sequence: TGTGCCAGCAGCCGCACAGGGGGCAGCTCCTACGAGCAGTACTTC. This translates into CASSRTGGSSYEQYF.

J is TRBJ1-2 and V is TRBV18, with D possibly being TRBD1 (5 bases). V was trimmed by 6 bases and J by 7 bases, leaving 18 bases between them. Germline loops: CDR1 KGHSH, CDR2 LQKENI. CDR3 length: 14 amino acids. CDR3 DNA sequence: TGTGCCAGCTCGAAGGAAGGGACGTTCTCTGGCTACACCTTC. As protein: CASSKEGTFSGYTF.

There are a few counts of this clonotype. V gene TRBV7-2 combines with J gene TRBJ2-1; maybe TRBD2 (5 bases). The V and J ends lost 1 base and 9 bases respectively, with 10 bases between them. Germline-derived CDR1 and CDR2 are SGHTA and FQGNSA. This CDR3 comprises 13 residues. The CDR3 coding sequence is TGTGCCAGCAGCTTAGGGGTAGGGAGTGAGCAGTTCTTC. Residues: CASSLGVGSEQFF.

This clonotype was counted only a few times. The chain couples TRBV5-1 to TRBJ2-5, with 7 bases matching TRBD2. CDR3 length: 15 residues. J lost 2 bases, V lost 3 bases, and 7 bases had no gene match. Germline V gene sequence: CDR1 SGHRS, CDR2 YFSETQ. DNA for the CDR3: TGCGCCAGCAGCTGGGACGGGCGGGGGCAAGAGACCCAGTACTTC. It yields the protein CASSWDGRGQETQYF.

This clonotype came up many times. The V gene is TRBV5-6, the J gene TRBJ2-5; D is ambiguous. CDR3 length: 14 residues. Germline CDR1 reads SGHDT; CDR2 reads YYEEEE. V was pared by 0 bases and J by 5 bases, with 11 bases between. In DNA form, the CDR3 reads TGTGCCAGCAGCTTGGGGCCTAGGAAGGAGACCCAGTACTTC. Translated: CASSLGPRKETQYF.